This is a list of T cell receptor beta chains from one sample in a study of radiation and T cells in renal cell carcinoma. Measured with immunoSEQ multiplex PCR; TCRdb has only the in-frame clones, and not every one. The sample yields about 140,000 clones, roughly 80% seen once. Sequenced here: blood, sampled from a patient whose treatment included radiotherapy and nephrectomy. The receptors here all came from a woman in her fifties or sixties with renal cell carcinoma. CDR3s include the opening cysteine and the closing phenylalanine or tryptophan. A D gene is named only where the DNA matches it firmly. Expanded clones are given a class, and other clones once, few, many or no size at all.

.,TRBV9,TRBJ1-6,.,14,TGTGCCAGCAGCGTAGGACAGAGAAATTCACCCCTCCACTTT,CASSVGQRNSPLHF
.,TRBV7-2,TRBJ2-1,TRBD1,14,TGTGCCAGTAAACCGGGACAGGGATACAATGAGCAGTTCTTC,CASKPGQGYNEQFF
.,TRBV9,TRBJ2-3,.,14,TGTGCCAGCGGCGCGGGCCGTTACACAGATACGCAGTATTTT,CASGAGRYTDTQYF
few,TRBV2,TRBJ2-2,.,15,TGTGCCAGCAGTGAAAACAGGGGAGGTCCCGGGGAGCTGTTTTTT,CASSENRGGPGELFF
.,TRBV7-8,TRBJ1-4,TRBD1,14,TGTGCCAGCAGCGTGGGACAGCCGAATGAAAAACTGTTTTTT,CASSVGQPNEKLFF
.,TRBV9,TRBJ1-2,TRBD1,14,TGTGCCAGCACCCCACGGGCAGGGGGCCTTGGCTACACCTTC,CASTPRAGGLGYTF
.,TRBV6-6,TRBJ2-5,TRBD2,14,TGTGCCAGCAGCCGAGGACTAGCTGAAGAGACCCAGTACTTC,CASSRGLAEETQYF
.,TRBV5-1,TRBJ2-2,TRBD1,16,TGCGCCAGCAGCTCGGACGGGACAGGGACCCCCGGGGAGCTGTTTTTT,CASSSDGTGTPGELFF
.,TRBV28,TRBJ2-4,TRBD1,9,TGTGCCAGCGACGGGACAGCAGCCTTC,CASDGTAAF
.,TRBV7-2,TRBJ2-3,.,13,TGTGCCATAGGAACCTCCAACATGGATACGCAGTATTTT,CAIGTSNMDTQYF
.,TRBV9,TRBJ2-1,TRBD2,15,TGTGCCAGCAGCGCCAGACTAGCTCTCTACAATGAGCAGTTCTTC,CASSARLALYNEQFF
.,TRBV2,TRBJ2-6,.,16,TGTGCCAGCAGCGGCGACAGTAGCTCTGGGGCCAACGTCCTGACTTTC,CASSGDSSSGANVLTF
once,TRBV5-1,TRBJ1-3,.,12,TGCGCCAGCAGCTTGGAGGGAAACACCATATATTTT,CASSLEGNTIYF
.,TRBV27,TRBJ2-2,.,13,TGTGCCAGCAGGCCATCAGGGTCCGGGGAGCTGTTTTTT,CASRPSGSGELFF
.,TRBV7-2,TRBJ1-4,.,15,TGTGCCAGCAGCATACACAGGCCCCCTAATGAAAAACTGTTTTTT,CASSIHRPPNEKLFF
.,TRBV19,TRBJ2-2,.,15,TGTGCCAGTAGCCCGAGAGCGCGCGACACCGGGGAGCTGTTTTTT,CASSPRARDTGELFF
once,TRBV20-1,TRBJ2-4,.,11,TGCAGTGCTAGAGATCCCCCAATTCAGTACTTC,CSARDPPIQYF
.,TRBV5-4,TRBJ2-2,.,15,TGTGCCAGCAGCTTGGCCGACCCGAACACCGGGGAGCTGTTTTTT,CASSLADPNTGELFF
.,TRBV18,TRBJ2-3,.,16,TGTGCCAGCTCACCTGCAGGGAGAATAAGCACAGATACGCAGTATTTT,CASSPAGRISTDTQYF
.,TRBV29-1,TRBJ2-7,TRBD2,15,TGCAGCGTTGCCGGCGCTGGACTAGCACCCCTCGAGCAGTACTTC,CSVAGAGLAPLEQYF
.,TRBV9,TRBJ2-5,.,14,TGTGCCAGCAGCGGAACACCCTCGCCGGAGACCCAGTACTTC,CASSGTPSPETQYF
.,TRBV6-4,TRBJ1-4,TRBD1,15,TGTGCCAGCAGTGAATTTCAGGGGGCTAATGAAAAACTGTTTTTT,CASSEFQGANEKLFF
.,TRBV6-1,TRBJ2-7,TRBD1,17,TGTGCCAGCAGTGAAGTAAGGGACAGGACGAGCTCCTACGAGCAGTACTTC,CASSEVRDRTSSYEQYF
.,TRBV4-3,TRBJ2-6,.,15,TGCGCCAGCAGCCGGGGTTACGCTGGGGCCAACGTCCTGACTTTC,CASSRGYAGANVLTF
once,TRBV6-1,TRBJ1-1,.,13,TGTGCCAGCAGTGAGGACAGAGCGCAGGGAGCTTTCTTT,CASSEDRAQGAFF
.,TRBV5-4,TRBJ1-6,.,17,TGTGCCAGCAGCTCCGCGGGGGGCCTCTCCTATAATTCACCCCTCCACTTT,CASSSAGGLSYNSPLHF
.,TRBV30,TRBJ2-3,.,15,TGTGCCTGGAGTCCATGGGACCGGAGCTTAGATACGCAGTATTTT,CAWSPWDRSLDTQYF
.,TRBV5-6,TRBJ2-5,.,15,TGTGCCAGCAGCTCATATCAGGGACACCAAGAGACCCAGTACTTC,CASSSYQGHQETQYF
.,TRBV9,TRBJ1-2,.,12,TGTGCCAGCAGCGTAGCCGGATATGGCTACACCTTC,CASSVAGYGYTF
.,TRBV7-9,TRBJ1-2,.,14,TGTGCCAGCAGCCCTAATCCCAGTAACTATGGCTACACCTTC,CASSPNPSNYGYTF
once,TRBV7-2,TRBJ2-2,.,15,TGTGCCAGCAGCTTACTACAGATGAACACCGGGGAGCTGTTTTTT,CASSLLQMNTGELFF
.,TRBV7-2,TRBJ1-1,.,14,TGTGCCAGCAGCTCATACGGCATAGGGACTGAAGCTTTCTTT,CASSSYGIGTEAFF
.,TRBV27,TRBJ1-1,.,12,TGTGCCAGCACCAATAAACGCACTGAAGCTTTCTTT,CASTNKRTEAFF
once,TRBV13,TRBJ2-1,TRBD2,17,TGTGCCAGCAGCCCTACTGGACTAGCGGACTCCTACAATGAGCAGTTCTTC,CASSPTGLADSYNEQFF
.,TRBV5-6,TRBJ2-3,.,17,TGTGCCAGCAGCTACCTAACGAACTACGGCGGCACAGATACGCAGTATTTT,CASSYLTNYGGTDTQYF
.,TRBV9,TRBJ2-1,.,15,TGTGCCAGCAGCGTAGAAGGAGTCGCCTACAATGAGCAGTTCTTC,CASSVEGVAYNEQFF
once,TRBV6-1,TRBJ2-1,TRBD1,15,TGTGCCAGCAGTGGGACAGGGTTCTCCTACAATGAGCAGTTCTTC,CASSGTGFSYNEQFF
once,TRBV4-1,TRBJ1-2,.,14,TGCGCCAGCAGCCCCGGGGGGGGCGACTATGGCTACACCTTC,CASSPGGGDYGYTF
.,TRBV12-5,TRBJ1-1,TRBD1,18,TGTGCTAGTGGTTTGGTACTCGGGACAGGGTCTACCCTCACTGAAGCTTTCTTT,CASGLVLGTGSTLTEAFF
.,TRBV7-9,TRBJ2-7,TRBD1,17,TGTGCCAGCAGCTTAGTCCCCGGACAGGGGGCTTCCTACGAGCAGTACTTC,CASSLVPGQGASYEQYF
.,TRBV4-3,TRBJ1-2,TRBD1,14,TGCGCCAGCAGCCAGAGACAGGGAAACTATGGCTACACCTTC,CASSQRQGNYGYTF
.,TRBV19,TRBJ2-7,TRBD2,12,TGTGCCACCGCGGGAGTTACATACGAGCAGTACTTC,CATAGVTYEQYF
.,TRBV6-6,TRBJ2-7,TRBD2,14,TGTGCCAGCAGTCTGACTAGCGGGAGGGAAGAGCAGTACTTC,CASSLTSGREEQYF
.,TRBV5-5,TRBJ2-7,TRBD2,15,TGTGCCAGCAGCCCGGGACTAGCGGGAAACTACGAGCAGTACTTC,CASSPGLAGNYEQYF
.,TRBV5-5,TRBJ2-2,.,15,TGTGCCAGCAGCTTGTTACGGGAGTACACCGGGGAGCTGTTTTTT,CASSLLREYTGELFF
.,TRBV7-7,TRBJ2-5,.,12,TGTGCCAGCAGCCGAGTACAAGAGACCCAGTACTTC,CASSRVQETQYF
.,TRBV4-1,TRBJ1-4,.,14,TGCGCCAGCAGCTCACCGGGGCCCAATGAAAAACTGTTTTTT,CASSSPGPNEKLFF